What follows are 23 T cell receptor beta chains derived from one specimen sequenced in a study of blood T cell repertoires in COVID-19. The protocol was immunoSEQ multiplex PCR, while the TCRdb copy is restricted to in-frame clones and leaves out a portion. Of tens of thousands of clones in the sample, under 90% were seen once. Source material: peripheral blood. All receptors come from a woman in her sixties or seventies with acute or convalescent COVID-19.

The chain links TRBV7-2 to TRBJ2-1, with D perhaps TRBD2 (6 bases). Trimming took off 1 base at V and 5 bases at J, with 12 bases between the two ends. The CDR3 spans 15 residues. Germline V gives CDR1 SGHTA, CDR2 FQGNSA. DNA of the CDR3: TGTGCCAGCAGCTTAGTGGGCGGGACTGACAATGAGCAGTTCTTC. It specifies CASSLVGGTDNEQFF.

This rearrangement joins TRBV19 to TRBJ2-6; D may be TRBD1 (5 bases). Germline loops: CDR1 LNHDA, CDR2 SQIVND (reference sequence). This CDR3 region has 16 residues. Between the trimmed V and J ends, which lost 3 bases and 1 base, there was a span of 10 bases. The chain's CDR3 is CASSMDQGSGANVLTF. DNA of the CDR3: TGTGCCAGTAGTATGGATCAGGGTTCTGGGGCCAACGTCCTGACTTTC.

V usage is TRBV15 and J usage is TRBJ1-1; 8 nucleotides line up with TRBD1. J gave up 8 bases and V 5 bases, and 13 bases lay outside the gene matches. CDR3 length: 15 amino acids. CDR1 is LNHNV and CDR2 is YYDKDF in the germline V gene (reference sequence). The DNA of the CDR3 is TGTGCCACCAGCCCAGGCGGGCACAGGGGGGGAGAAGCTTTCTTT. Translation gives CATSPGGHRGGEAFF.

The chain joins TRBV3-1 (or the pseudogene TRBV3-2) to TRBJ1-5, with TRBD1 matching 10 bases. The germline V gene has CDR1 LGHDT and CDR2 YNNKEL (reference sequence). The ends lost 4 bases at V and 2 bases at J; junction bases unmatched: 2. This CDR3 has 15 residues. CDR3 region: CASSLGTGGNQPQHF. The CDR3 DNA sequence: TGTGCCAGCAGCCTGGGGACAGGGGGCAATCAGCCCCAGCATTTT.

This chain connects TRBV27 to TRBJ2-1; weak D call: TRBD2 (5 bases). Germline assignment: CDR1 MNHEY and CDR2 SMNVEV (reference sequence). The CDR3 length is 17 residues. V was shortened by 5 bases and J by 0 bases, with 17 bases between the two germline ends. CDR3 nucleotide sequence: TGTGCCAGCAGTCCGCCCAGCGGAACGAGCTCCTACAATGAGCAGTTCTTC. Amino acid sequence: CASSPPSGTSSYNEQFF.

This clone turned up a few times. Here the CDR3 reads CATSRGDRDTDTQYF. Written as DNA, the CDR3 is TGTGCCACCAGCAGAGGGGACAGGGACACAGATACGCAGTATTTT. V gene TRBV15 combines with J gene TRBJ2-3; 9 nucleotides line up with TRBD1. Per the germline V gene, CDR1 is LNHNV and CDR2 is YYDKDF (reference sequence). J was trimmed by 2 bases and V by 1 base; bases with no gene match: 1. CDR3 length: 15 amino acids.

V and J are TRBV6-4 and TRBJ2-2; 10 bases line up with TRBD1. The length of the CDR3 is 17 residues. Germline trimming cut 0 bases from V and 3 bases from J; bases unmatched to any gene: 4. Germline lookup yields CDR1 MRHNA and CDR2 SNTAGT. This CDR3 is CASSDSYGTGDTGELFF. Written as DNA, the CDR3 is TGTGCCAGCAGTGACTCTTACGGGACAGGGGACACCGGGGAGCTGTTTTTT.

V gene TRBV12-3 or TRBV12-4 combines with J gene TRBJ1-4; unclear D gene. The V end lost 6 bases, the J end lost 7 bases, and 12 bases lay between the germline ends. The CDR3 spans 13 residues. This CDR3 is CASSLTAGEKLFF. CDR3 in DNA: TGTGCCAGCAGCCTAACCGCCGGTGAAAAACTGTTTTTT.

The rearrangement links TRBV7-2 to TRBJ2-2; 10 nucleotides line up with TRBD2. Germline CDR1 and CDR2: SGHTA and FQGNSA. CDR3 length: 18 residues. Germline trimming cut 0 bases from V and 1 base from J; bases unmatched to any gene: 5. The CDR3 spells CASSLAVAGGGNTGELFF. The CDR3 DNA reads TGTGCCAGCAGCTTAGCGGTAGCGGGAGGCGGGAACACCGGGGAGCTGTTTTTT.

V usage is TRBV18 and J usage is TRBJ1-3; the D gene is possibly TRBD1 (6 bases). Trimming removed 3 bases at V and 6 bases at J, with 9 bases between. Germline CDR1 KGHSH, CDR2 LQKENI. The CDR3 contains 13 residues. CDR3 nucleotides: TGTGCCAGCTCACCCCGACAGGAAAACACCATATATTTT. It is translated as CASSPRQENTIYF.

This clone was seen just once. The CDR3 nucleotides read TGTGCCAGCAGCGCCGGACTAGCGGGAGGGCCCTTGAGGTACGAGCAGTACGTC. Translation: CASSAGLAGGPLRYEQYV. The rearrangement joins TRBV7-2 to TRBJ2-7; 15 nucleotides line up with TRBD2. V lost 5 bases to trimming and J lost 4 bases; unmatched junction nucleotides: 12. Germline V CDR1 and CDR2: SGHTA, FQGNSA. The CDR3 length is 18 residues.

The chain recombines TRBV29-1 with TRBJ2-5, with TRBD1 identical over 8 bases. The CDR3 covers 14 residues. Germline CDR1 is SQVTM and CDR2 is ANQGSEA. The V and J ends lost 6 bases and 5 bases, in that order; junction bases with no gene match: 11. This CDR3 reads CSVEPQGAGETQYF. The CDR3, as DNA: TGCAGCGTCGAACCGCAGGGGGCAGGTGAGACCCAGTACTTC.

Here the CDR3 reads CASRETFSSWELFF. The CDR3 DNA sequence: TGCGCCAGCAGAGAGACGTTTAGCTCTTGGGAGCTGTTTTTT. This sequence joins TRBV5-1 and TRBJ2-2, with no clear D. The V gene lost 5 bases and the J gene lost 9 bases, with 17 bases spanning the gap. Germline V gene lookup returns CDR1 SGHRS and CDR2 YFSETQ. The CDR3 is 14 residues long.

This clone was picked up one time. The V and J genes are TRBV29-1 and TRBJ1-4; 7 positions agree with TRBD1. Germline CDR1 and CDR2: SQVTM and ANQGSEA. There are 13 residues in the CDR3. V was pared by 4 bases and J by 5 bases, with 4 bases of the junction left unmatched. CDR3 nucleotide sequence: TGCAGCGTTGGACAGGGAACGAATGAAAAACTGTTTTTT. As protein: CSVGQGTNEKLFF. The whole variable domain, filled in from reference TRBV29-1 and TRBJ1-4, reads SAVISQKPSRDICQRGTSLTIQCQVDSQVTMMFWYRQQPGQSLTLIATANQGSEATYESGFVIDKFPISRPNLTFSTLTVSNMSPEDSSIYLCSVGQGTNEKLFFGSGTQLSVL.

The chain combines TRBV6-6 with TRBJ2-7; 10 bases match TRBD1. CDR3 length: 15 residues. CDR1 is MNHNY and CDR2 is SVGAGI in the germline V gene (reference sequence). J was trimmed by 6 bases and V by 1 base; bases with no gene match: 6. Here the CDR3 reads CASSYLGQGLSEQYV. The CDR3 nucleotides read TGTGCCAGCAGTTACTTGGGACAGGGGTTGAGCGAGCAGTACGTC.

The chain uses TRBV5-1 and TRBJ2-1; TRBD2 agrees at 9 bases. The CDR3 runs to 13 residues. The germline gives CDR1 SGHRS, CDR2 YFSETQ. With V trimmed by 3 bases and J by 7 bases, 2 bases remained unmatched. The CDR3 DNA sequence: TGCGCCAGCAGCTCCACTAGCGGGAATGAGCAGTTCTTC. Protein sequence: CASSSTSGNEQFF.

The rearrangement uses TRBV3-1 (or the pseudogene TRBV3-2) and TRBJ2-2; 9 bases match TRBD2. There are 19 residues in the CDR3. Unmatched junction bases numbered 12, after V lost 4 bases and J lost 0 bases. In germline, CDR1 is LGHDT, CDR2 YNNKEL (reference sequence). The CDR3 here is CASSRRVVAGAPNTGELFF. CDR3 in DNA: TGTGCCAGCAGCCGAAGAGTGGTAGCGGGGGCCCCGAACACCGGGGAGCTGTTTTTT.

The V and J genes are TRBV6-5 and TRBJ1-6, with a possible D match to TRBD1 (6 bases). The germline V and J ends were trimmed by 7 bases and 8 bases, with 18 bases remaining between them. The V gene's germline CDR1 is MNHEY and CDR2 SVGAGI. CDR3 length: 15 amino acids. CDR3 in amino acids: CASTRRQVFDSPLHF. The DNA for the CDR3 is TGTGCCAGCACGCGGAGACAGGTTTTTGATTCACCCCTCCACTTT.

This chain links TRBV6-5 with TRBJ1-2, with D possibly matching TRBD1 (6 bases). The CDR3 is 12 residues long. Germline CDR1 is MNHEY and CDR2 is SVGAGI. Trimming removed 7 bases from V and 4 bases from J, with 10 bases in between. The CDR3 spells CASTTGVYGYTF. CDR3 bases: TGTGCCAGCACGACAGGAGTCTATGGCTACACCTTC.

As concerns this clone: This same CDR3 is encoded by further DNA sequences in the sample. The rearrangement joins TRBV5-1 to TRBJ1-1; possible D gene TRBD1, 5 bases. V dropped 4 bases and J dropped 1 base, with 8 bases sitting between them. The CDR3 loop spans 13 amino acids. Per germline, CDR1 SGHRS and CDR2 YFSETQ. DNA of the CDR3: TGCGCCAGCAGCCTTCAGGGGAACACTGAAGCTTTCTTT. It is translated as CASSLQGNTEAFF.

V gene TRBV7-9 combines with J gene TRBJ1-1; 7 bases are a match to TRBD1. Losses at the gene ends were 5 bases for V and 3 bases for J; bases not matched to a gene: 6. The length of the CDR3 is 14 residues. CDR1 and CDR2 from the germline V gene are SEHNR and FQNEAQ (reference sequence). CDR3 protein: CASSQQGSDTEAFF. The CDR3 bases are TGTGCCAGCAGCCAACAGGGGTCGGACACTGAAGCTTTCTTT.

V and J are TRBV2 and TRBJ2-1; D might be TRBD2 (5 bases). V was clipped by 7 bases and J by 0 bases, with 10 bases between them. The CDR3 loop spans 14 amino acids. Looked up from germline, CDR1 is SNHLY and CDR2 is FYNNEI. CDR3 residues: CASKETSSYNEQFF. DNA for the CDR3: TGTGCCAGCAAGGAAACTAGCTCCTACAATGAGCAGTTCTTC.

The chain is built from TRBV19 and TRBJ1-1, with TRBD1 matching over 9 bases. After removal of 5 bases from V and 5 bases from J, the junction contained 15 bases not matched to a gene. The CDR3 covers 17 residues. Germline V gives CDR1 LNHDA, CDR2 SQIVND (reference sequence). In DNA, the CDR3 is TGTGCCAGTAGTCCCTCGGATAACAGGGGGCGACGGACTGAAGCTTTCTTT. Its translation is CASSPSDNRGRRTEAFF.